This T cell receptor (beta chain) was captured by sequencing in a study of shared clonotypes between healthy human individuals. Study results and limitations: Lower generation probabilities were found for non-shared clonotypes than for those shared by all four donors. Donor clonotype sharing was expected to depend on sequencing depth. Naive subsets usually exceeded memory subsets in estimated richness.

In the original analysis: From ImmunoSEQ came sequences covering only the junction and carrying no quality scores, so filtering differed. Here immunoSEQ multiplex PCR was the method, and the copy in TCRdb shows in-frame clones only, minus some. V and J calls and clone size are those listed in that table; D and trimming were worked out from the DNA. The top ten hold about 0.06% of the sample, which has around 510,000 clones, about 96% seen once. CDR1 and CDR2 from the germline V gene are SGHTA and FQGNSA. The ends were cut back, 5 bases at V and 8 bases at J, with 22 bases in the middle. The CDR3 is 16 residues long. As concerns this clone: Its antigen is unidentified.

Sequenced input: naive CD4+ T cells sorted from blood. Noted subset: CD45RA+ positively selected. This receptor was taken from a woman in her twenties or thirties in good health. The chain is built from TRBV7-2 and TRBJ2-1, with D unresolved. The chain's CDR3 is CASSPNKVSWSDEQFF. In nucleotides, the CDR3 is TGTGCCAGCAGCCCGAACAAGGTCTCCTGGTCCGATGAGCAGTTCTTC. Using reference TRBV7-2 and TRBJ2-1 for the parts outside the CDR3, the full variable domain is GAGVSQSPSNKVTEKGKDVELRCDPISGHTALYWYRQSLGQGLEFLIYFQGNSAPDKSGLPSDRFSAERTGGSVSTLTIQRTQQEDSAVYLCASSPNKVSWSDEQFFGPGTRLTVL.